These 13 T cell receptor beta chains share one sample of origin, sequenced in a study of beta chain features in type 1 diabetes (dated by TCRdb to the late 2010s). Library prep was done by the immunoSEQ multiplex PCR assay. The entire isolated RNA was reverse transcribed using the High Capacity cDNA Reverse Transcription Kit, and thus expressed TCRB transcripts were sequenced. TCRdb took this table from immuneACCESS and kept in-frame rearrangements with V and J called. Such tables lack part of the clones; where checked against another copy, unresolved V genes explain under half of the gap, and the rest is unexplained. The sample table shows about 290,000 clones, and about 7.8% are seen once. The ten largest clones capture approximately 1% of the sample. The sample consisted of central memory CD4+ T cells from blood. The receptors shown here come from a woman under 30 in good health.

The J gene is TRBJ1-3, the V gene TRBV7-2, with 8 positions matching TRBD1. Germline V gene lookup returns CDR1 SGHTA and CDR2 FQGNSA. V dropped 4 bases and J dropped 8; count of bases not matched to a gene: 10. The CDR3 has 15 residues. CDR3 DNA: TGTGCCAGCAGCTGGCGGACAGGGTCGGTAGACACCATATATTTT. Protein sequence: CASSWRTGSVDTIYF.

This clone has a handful of counts. The V gene is TRBV18, the J gene TRBJ2-5; D call uncertain. The germline V and J ends were trimmed by 5 bases and 5 bases, with 9 bases remaining between them. CDR1 KGHSH and CDR2 LQKENI come from the germline V gene. The CDR3 loop spans 12 amino acids. Here the CDR3 reads CASSMDGETQYF. In DNA form, the CDR3 reads TGTGCCAGCTCAATGGATGGGGAGACCCAGTACTTC.

There are a few counts of this clone. The genes are TRBV7-9 and TRBJ2-7; D call uncertain. V was pared by 5 bases and J by 3 bases, with 23 bases between. The CDR3 is 17 amino acids. Germline V lookup: CDR1 SEHNR, CDR2 FQNEAQ (reference sequence). The CDR3 loop reads CASSPATIGLWDYEQYF. The CDR3 bases are TGTGCCAGCAGCCCGGCTACAATCGGCCTGTGGGACTACGAGCAGTACTTC. Variable domain in full (rest from reference TRBV7-9 and TRBJ2-7): DTGVSQNPRHKITKRGQNVTFRCDPISEHNRLYWYRQTLGQGPEFLTYFQNEAQLEKSRLLSDRFSAERPKGSFSTLEIQRTEQGDSAMYLCASSPATIGLWDYEQYFGPGTRLTVT.

This clone was seen a handful of times. The chain is built from TRBV5-4 and TRBJ1-5; 7 bases map to TRBD1. Germline V lookup: CDR1 SGHNT, CDR2 YYREEE (reference sequence). This CDR3 is built from 14 residues. The V segment lost 5 bases and the J segment 7 bases; nucleotides outside the gene matches: 9. The CDR3 region has the DNA TGTGCCAGCAGACTGGGGCAGGGGGGGCAGCCCCAGCATTTT. Translating it yields CASRLGQGGQPQHF.

This clone was recorded many times. The chain couples TRBV16 to TRBJ1-2; 9 bases line up with TRBD1. The trim removed 3 bases at V and 8 bases at J, leaving 10 bases unmatched. Germline V gene sequence: CDR1 KGHSY, CDR2 FQNENV. The CDR3 length is 15 residues. CDR3 sequence reads: CASSQSTGGPQGYTF. Written as DNA, the CDR3 is TGTGCCAGCAGCCAGAGTACAGGGGGCCCTCAGGGCTACACCTTC.

This clone was detected only a few times. The chain couples TRBV6-1 to TRBJ2-6; D not resolved. CDR1 and CDR2 from the germline V gene are MNHNS and SASEGT. This CDR3 is built from 15 residues. V lost 6 bases to trimming and J lost 0 bases, with 9 bases between them. CDR3 amino acids: CASREFSSGANVLTF. In DNA, the CDR3 is TGTGCCAGCAGAGAATTCAGCTCTGGGGCCAACGTCCTGACTTTC.

The chain employs TRBV27 and TRBJ1-2; TRBD1 matches 7 bases. After removal of 6 bases from V and 2 bases from J, the junction contained 0 bases not matched to a gene. Germline lookup yields CDR1 MNHEY and CDR2 SMNVEV (reference sequence). The length of the CDR3 is 12 residues. The CDR3 reads CASRTGNYGYTF. CDR3 bases: TGTGCCAGCAGGACAGGGAACTATGGCTACACCTTC.

This clone was counted between two and nine times. J is TRBJ2-2 and V is TRBV4-2; no reliable D call. The V end was cut by 3 bases, the J end by 5 bases, with 7 bases between. Germline V gene data show CDR1 as LGHNA and CDR2 as YNFKEQ. The CDR3 is 13 residues long. CDR3 residues: CASSHPGTGELFF. The CDR3 DNA sequence: TGTGCCAGCAGCCACCCCGGGACCGGGGAGCTGTTTTTT.

This rearrangement joins TRBV23-1 to TRBJ2-7, with D perhaps TRBD1 (7 bases). TRBV23-1 is placed among ORFs of uncertain function. V shed 4 bases and J shed 2 bases, with 15 bases lying between them. CDR3 length: 15 residues. CDR3 in amino acids: CASSRTGDFTYEQYF. The CDR3, as DNA: TGCGCCAGCAGTCGAACAGGGGACTTCACCTACGAGCAGTACTTC.

The table lists this clone with many counts. The chain uses TRBV6-6 and TRBJ2-7; D unclear. Trimming left V 0 bases short and J 5 bases short, with 14 bases between. This CDR3 is built from 15 residues. Germline V gene lookup returns CDR1 MNHNY and CDR2 SVGAGI (reference sequence). DNA of the CDR3: TGTGCCAGCAGTTACTCGTCCCCAAGTAGTCACGAGCAGTACTTC. Residues: CASSYSSPSSHEQYF.

This clone was detected only a few times. The genes are TRBV4-3 and TRBJ2-7, with D possibly TRBD1 on 5 matching bases. The CDR3 loop spans 13 amino acids. Trimming removed 2 bases at V and 3 bases at J, with 8 bases between. The germline gives CDR1 LGHNA, CDR2 YSLEER. The CDR3 here is CASSQQQDYEQYF. DNA of the CDR3: TGCGCCAGCAGCCAACAACAGGACTACGAGCAGTACTTC.

V usage is TRBV7-2 and J usage is TRBJ2-5; TRBD2 matches at 12 bases. With 5 bases clipped from V and 5 bases from J, the junction kept 6 bases outside the gene matches. This CDR3 is built from 15 residues. Germline-derived CDR1 and CDR2 are SGHTA and FQGNSA. CDR3: CASSIPSGGAETQYF. DNA for the CDR3: TGTGCCAGCAGCATCCCTAGCGGGGGGGCGGAGACCCAGTACTTC.

The chain is built from TRBV11-1 and TRBJ2-2; D not certain. V gave up 5 bases and J gave up 5 bases, with 18 bases separating them. The CDR3 sequence is 16 residues long. Per germline, CDR1 SGHAT and CDR2 FQDESV (reference sequence). The CDR3 loop reads CASSPRSPALTGELFF. CDR3 DNA: TGTGCCAGCAGCCCGAGGTCCCCCGCTCTTACCGGGGAGCTGTTTTTT.